Sequencing of this T cell receptor beta chain was carried out in a study of early stage breast cancer tumors. The CDR3 extends over 14 amino acids. Per the germline V gene, CDR1 is GTSNPN and CDR2 is SVGIG (reference sequence). The V segment lost 3 bases and the J segment 5 bases; nucleotides outside the gene matches: 6. Using immunoSEQ multiplex PCR, the repertoire was profiled, and TCRdb retains in-frame clones only, with some absent. The table records about 11,000 clones, about 78% of them present only once. This clone appeared a few times. The chain couples TRBV30 to TRBJ2-7; 11 bases agree with TRBD2. The clonotype comes from a person in their forties with breast cancer. Specimen: breast tumor tissue. The CDR3 nucleotides are TGTGCCTGGAGCGTACTAGCGGGAGTCCACGAGCAGTACTTC. It codes for CAWSVLAGVHEQYF.